The 26 T cell receptor delta chains given below trace back to one sample, sequenced in a study of γδ T cells in repeated Plasmodium falciparum infection (dated by TCRdb to the early 2020s). Libraries were made using multiplex PCR. The sample was run on an Illumina MiSeq. For TCRdb, the public reads were processed anew by CATT, and duplicate DNA sequences were folded into one row. In all, the sample holds 90,000 to 95,000 delta-chain clones, and roughly 0.98% of those were seen once. Approximately 10% of the sample lies in the top ten. For bulk TCR repertoire analysis, Vgamma9/Vdelta2+ and Vdelta2-negative gammadelta T cell populations were isolated by flow sorting from peripheral blood mononuclear cells. Sequencing used gamma-delta T cells from blood. These receptors were obtained from a pool of human donors (malaria-infected and uninfected, not separated).

This clone was seen more than once but under ten times. A far larger clone is only one base removed, so a read error is likely. The same CDR3 arises from other DNA sequences in this sample as well. V gene TRDV2 combines with J gene TRDJ3, with 11 bases aligning to TRDD3. TCRdb leaves out the J gene; it was filled in here by matching the DNA to germline. This CDR3 spans 21 amino acids. Germline V gives CDR1 GEAIGNYY, CDR2 EKD. Losses at the gene ends were 0 bases for V and 3 bases for J; bases not matched to a gene: 12. The CDR3 sequence is CACDTGGLLGDTGWDTRQMFF. Written as DNA, the CDR3 is TGTGCCTGTGACACCGGGGGACTGCTGGGGGATACTGGCTGGGACACCCGACAGATGTTTTTC.

On this clone: TCRdb's protein, taken from a much larger clone, differs from this DNA's translation at residue 3, likely owing to a read error; the protein displayed comes from the DNA. The chain has TRDV2 and TRDJ3; 7 bases are a match to TRDD3. CDR3 length equals 18 residues. Germline loops: CDR1 GEAIGNYY, CDR2 EKD. In nucleotides, the CDR3 is TGTGCCCGTGACACGGGGGATGCCCACTCCTGGGACACCCGACAGATGTTTTTC. Protein sequence: CARDTGDAHSWDTRQMFF.

At least ten counts were recorded for this clone. TCRdb shows a much larger clone's protein in place of this DNA's translation, and the two differ at residue 8, likely through a read error; the protein shown is translated from the DNA. The V gene is TRAV36/DV7, the J gene TRDJ1, with 9 bases lining up with TRDD3. Germline V CDR1 and CDR2: VTNFRS, LTSSGIE (reference sequence). V shed 4 bases and J 8 bases; nucleotides not matched to a gene: 6. The CDR3 length is 12 residues. CDR3 loop: CAVLYWGRKLIF. The CDR3 DNA sequence: TGTGCTGTGCTGTACTGGGGGAGAAAACTCATCTTT. The variable domain in full, with the rest retrieved from reference TRAV36/DV7 and TRDJ1, is EDKVVQSPLSLVVHEGDTVTLNCSYEVTNFRSLLWYKQEKKAPTFLFMLTSSGIEKKSGRLSSILDKKELSSILNITATQTGDSAIYLCAVLYWGRKLIFGKGTRVTVEP.

In regard to this clone: The amino acid sequence in TCRdb belongs to a much larger clone and departs from this DNA's translation at residue 14, likely a sequencing read error; the sequence shown is translated from the DNA. The V call is TRDV2, the J call TRDJ1; 13 bases are shared with TRDD3. CDR3 length: 18 amino acids. Per germline, CDR1 GEAIGNYY and CDR2 EKD. CDR3 residues: CACDPLTGGYAETGKLIF. DNA of the CDR3: TGTGCCTGTGACCCCCTAACTGGGGGATACGCGGAGACCGGTAAACTCATCTTT.

Comment on this clone: This is likely an artifact of a read error, given a far larger clone one base away. Other nucleotide sequences in the sample specify the same CDR3. V and J are TRDV1 and TRDJ1, with a weak D call TRDD2 (5 bases). CDR1 is TSWWSYY, CDR2 QGS, per germline. This CDR3 region has 19 residues. With 5 bases removed from V and 0 bases from J, the gap between germline ends came to 25 bases. The DNA of the CDR3 is TGTGCTCTTGGGACCTCTATACCTACAGTGTGGGAGTACACCGATAAACTCATCTTT. Residues: CALGTSIPTVWEYTDKLIF.

This clone was seen at least ten times. Other DNA sequences in this specimen translate into the identical CDR3. The chain links TRDV1 to TRDJ1, with TRDD3 as a possible D gene (8 bases). Germline V gene sequence: CDR1 TSWWSYY, CDR2 QGS. This CDR3 contains 24 residues. The ends were cut back, 5 bases at V and 6 bases at J, with 46 bases in the middle. This CDR3 is CALGSYQGGYSYAVGTGGPNKLIF. CDR3 in DNA: TGTGCTCTTGGGTCCTACCAGGGGGGCTATTCCTACGCGGTAGGTACTGGGGGCCCGAATAAACTCATCTTT.

In the case of this clone: A far bigger clonotype differs at one base, so this is likely a read error. The identical CDR3 is also encoded by other nucleotide sequences in the sample. No J gene call was made, and the V gene is TRDV1; the table's D call TRDD3 went unverified against the DNA. The CDR3 runs to 25 residues. CDR1 is TSWWSYY, CDR2 QGS, per germline. CDR3 residues: CALGELDKLNQRRVFHWGAPDKLIF. CDR3 sequence (DNA): TGTGCTCTTGGGGAACTGGATAAGCTTAACCAACGCCGTGTCTTTCATTGGGGTGCGCCCGATAAGCTCATCTTT.

Worth noting for this clone: A far bigger clonotype differs at one base, so this is likely a read error. This CDR3 is also generated by other DNA sequences in the sample. The chain has TRDV1 and TRDJ1, with 12 positions matching TRDD3. Germline CDR1 TSWWSYY, CDR2 QGS. The CDR3 has 26 amino acids. Germline trimming cut 4 bases from V and 3 bases from J; bases unmatched to any gene: 36. The CDR3 DNA reads TGTGCTCTTGGGGTCGTATTAATTCCTACCCCCCTCGCTGATCGTCTACTGGGGGATACACCCGATAAACTCATCTTT. The encoded protein is CALGVVLIPTPLADRLLGDTPDKLIF.

Concerning this clone: TCRdb shows a much larger clone's protein in place of this DNA's translation, and the two differ at residue 4, likely through a read error; the protein shown is translated from the DNA. The gene calls are TRDV1 and TRDJ1; D unresolved. The CDR3 spans 22 residues. Trimming shortened V by 8 bases and J by 2 bases, and 39 bases separated the two germline ends. Looked up from germline, CDR1 is TSWWSYY and CDR2 is QGS. CDR3 coding DNA: TGTGCTCTTAGGTTTCAACCGTCCACAGCGGTACTGAGGGTCTTTAAGACCGATAAACTCATCTTT. This sequence encodes CALRFQPSTAVLRVFKTDKLIF.

This clone was counted many times. TCRdb's listed protein matches a much larger clone and diverges from this DNA's translation at residue 5, likely through a read error; the protein shown comes from the DNA. This chain joins TRDV2 and TRDJ1; 9 bases are a match to TRDD3. TCRdb offers no J gene call, so here the DNA was matched to germline to obtain one. The V segment lost 3 bases and the J segment 0 bases; nucleotides outside the gene matches: 16. This CDR3 has 19 residues. Germline V gives CDR1 GEAIGNYY, CDR2 EKD. The CDR3 spells CACDPLTGGQTEYTDKLIF. CDR3 nucleotide sequence: TGTGCCTGTGACCCTCTAACTGGGGGACAGACTGAGTACACCGATAAACTCATCTTT.

Worth noting for this clone: TCRdb's listed protein matches a much larger clone and diverges from this DNA's translation at residue 15, likely through a read error; the protein shown comes from the DNA. No J gene was called, and the V gene is TRDV2; the table's D call, TRDD3, was not checked against the DNA. Germline V gene data show CDR1 as GEAIGNYY and CDR2 as EKD. The CDR3 totals 17 residues. The CDR3 DNA reads TGTGCCTGTGACACCGGGCTGGGGGACGCAACGACCGATAAACCCATCTTT. It is translated as CACDTGLGDATTDKPIF.

This clone was detected ten times or more. TCRdb records a much larger clone's protein for this DNA, with a difference at residue 7 that likely arises from a read error; the protein given is the translation of the DNA. The chain is built from TRDV1 and TRDJ1, with 7 bases matching TRDD3. CDR1 TSWWSYY and CDR2 QGS come from the germline V gene. This CDR3 has 22 amino acids. V lost 9 bases to trimming and J lost 0 bases; unmatched junction nucleotides: 31. CDR3 nucleotide sequence: TGTGCTCTCTTTCTACGCCCCCTTACTGGGGCCCGAATCCTCGTTCACACCGATAAACTCATCTTT. This codes for CALFLRPLTGARILVHTDKLIF.

This clone was detected only a few times. The protein held in TCRdb is that of a much larger clone and does not match this DNA's translation at residue 3, likely because of a read error; the protein shown is translated from the DNA. The chain employs TRDV3 and TRDJ1, with D hard to call. The ends were cut back, 5 bases at V and 1 base at J, with 32 bases in the middle. Germline CDR1 and CDR2: TVYSNPD and GDNSRS (reference sequence). The CDR3 is 19 residues long. DNA for the CDR3: TGTGCCATGCGTGCTCATTCTGAATTGTGCGAAAGTGCCACCGATAAACTCATCTTT. This codes for CAMRAHSELCESATDKLIF. Drawing the rest from reference TRDV3 and TRDJ1, the complete variable domain is CDKVTQSSPDQTVASGSEVVLLCTYDTVYSNPDLFWYRIRPDYSFQFVFYGDNSRSEGADFTQGRFSVKHILTQKAFHLVISPVRTEDSATYYCAMRAHSELCESATDKLIFGKGTRVTVEP.

In this sample, this clone turned up many times. A read error is the likely source, as a far larger clone sits one nucleotide away. Other nucleotide sequences from this sample produce the same CDR3. The chain recombines TRDV1 with TRDJ1; TRDD3 matches at 12 bases. The V segment lost 3 bases and the J segment 1 base; nucleotides outside the gene matches: 39. The CDR3 totals 28 residues. Per the germline V gene, CDR1 is TSWWSYY and CDR2 is QGS. CDR3 loop: CALGERGEFAFPPSRTVWGIRGTDKLIF. CDR3 nucleotide sequence: TGTGCTCTTGGGGAGCGGGGCGAGTTTGCCTTCCCCCCTTCTCGTACTGTCTGGGGGATACGGGGCACCGATAAACTCATCTTT.

This clone was recorded many times. This CDR3 is also generated by other DNA sequences in the sample. V and J are TRDV1 and TRDJ1; tentatively, D is TRDD2 (6 bases). Looked up from germline, CDR1 is TSWWSYY and CDR2 is QGS. The CDR3 has 29 amino acids. Trimming took 4 bases from V and 3 from J, leaving 57 bases between them. Here the CDR3 reads CALGVPLGLQSGTLLQGWVHTVRADKLIF. CDR3 bases: TGTGCTCTTGGGGTCCCCTTGGGGCTACAGAGCGGGACCCTCCTACAGGGCTGGGTGCATACGGTTCGGGCCGATAAACTCATCTTT.

Details on this clone: A far larger clone is off by one base, so a read error is likely. The sample has other DNA sequences that encode this CDR3 too. The V gene is TRDV1, but the J gene lacks a call; the DNA was not compared with TRDD3, the D call given in the table. The CDR3 is 22 amino acids. Per the germline V gene, CDR1 is TSWWSYY and CDR2 is QGS. The CDR3 region has the DNA TGTGCTCTTGGGGAACTAACGTCCTTACCCTGGGGGACCCTCTCGTACACCGATAAGCTCATCTTT. This gives the protein CALGELTSLPWGTLSYTDKLIF.

Only a few counts were recorded for this clone. A read error is the likely source, as a far larger clone sits one nucleotide away. The same CDR3 also results from other DNA sequences found in this sample. The V gene is TRDV2, the J gene TRDJ1, with a weak D call TRDD3 (5 bases). No J gene was available from TCRdb, and it was assigned here by a germline match of the DNA. The CDR3 totals 23 residues. From germline, CDR1 is GEAIGNYY and CDR2 EKD. The CDR3 loop is CACDTVGHGGDWNHKEYTDKLIF. CDR3 nucleotide sequence: TGTGCCTGTGACACCGTTGGCCACGGCGGGGACTGGAACCATAAGGAGTACACTGATAAACTCATCTTT.

Regarding this clone: A far larger clone differs by one base, so this is likely a read error. Within the sample, other DNA sequences also encode this same CDR3. The V segment is TRDV2, and no J call was made; TRDD3, as called in the table, went unchecked against the DNA. CDR1 is GEAIGNYY and CDR2 is EKD in the germline V gene. The CDR3 contains 20 residues. This CDR3 is CACDTVYPGDIVQGTDKLIF. DNA for the CDR3: TGTGCCTGTGACACCGTTTATCCGGGGGATATTGTACAGGGCACCGATAAACTCATCTTC.

This clone has a count of ten or more. V and J are TRDV1 and TRDJ1; 8 nucleotides align to TRDD3. Trimming cost V 4 bases and J 0 bases; bases outside gene matches: 13. Germline V CDR1 and CDR2: TSWWSYY, QGS. CDR3 length equals 18 residues. CDR3 coding DNA: TGTGCTCTTGGGGGGCTAATTCTTGGGGGATCGTACACCGATAAACTCATCTTT. Its protein is CALGGLILGGSYTDKLIF.

This clone was seen a few times. This DNA's translation differs at residue 3 from TCRdb's protein, which comes from a much larger clone; a read error is likely, and the protein shown is translated from the DNA. V is TRDV2 and J is TRDJ1; 8 bases fit TRDD3. As TCRdb names no J gene, one was assigned here on the basis of a DNA match to germline. This CDR3 has 18 residues. Germline V CDR1 and CDR2: GEAIGNYY, EKD. CDR3 nucleotides: TGTGCCCGTGACACCGCTGGACTGGGGGGCCTGTACACCGATAAACTCATCTTT. Translating gives CARDTAGLGGLYTDKLIF.

This clone was recorded a few times. For this DNA, TCRdb reports the protein of a much larger clone, which diverges at residue 11, most likely from a read error; the protein presented here is translated directly from the DNA. The V gene is TRDV2, the J gene TRDJ1; D gene ambiguous. Germline matching of the DNA provided the J gene here, since TCRdb leaves it blank. The germline V gene encodes CDR1 GEAIGNYY and CDR2 EKD. The CDR3 runs to 16 residues. V was trimmed by 0 bases and J by 4 bases, leaving 17 bases between them. The CDR3 DNA follows: TGTGCCTGTGACACCGTGGTCCGATCACCAGACGATAAACTCATCTTT. Translated, it gives CACDTVVRSPDDKLIF.

This clone was recorded at least ten times. J is TRDJ1 and V is TRDV2, with 9 bases lining up with TRDD3. The germline gives CDR1 GEAIGNYY, CDR2 EKD. CDR3 length: 19 amino acids. Germline trimming cut 0 bases from V and 0 bases from J; bases unmatched to any gene: 13. This CDR3 reads CACDTIPTGGPLNTDKLIF. The CDR3 DNA is TGTGCCTGTGACACCATCCCTACTGGGGGACCGCTAAACACCGATAAACTCATCTTT.

The sample holds a few counts of this clone. A read error likely explains this, since a far larger clone differs by one base. This same CDR3 is encoded by further DNA sequences in the sample. This chain joins TRDV1 and TRDJ1; 10 bases map to TRDD3. CDR1 and CDR2 from the germline V gene are TSWWSYY and QGS. The CDR3 length is 18 residues. Trimming cost V 2 bases and J 2 bases; bases outside gene matches: 11. DNA for the CDR3: TGTGCTCTTGGGGAAGGGCTTGTTGGGGGATACATGACCGATAAACTCATCTTT. It codes for CALGEGLVGGYMTDKLIF.

This clone was found a few times. This likely stems from a read error, as it lies one base from a far larger clone. Within the sample, other DNA sequences also encode this same CDR3. The gene calls are TRDV3 and TRDJ1; 9 nucleotides match TRDD3. CDR1 and CDR2 from the germline V gene are TVYSNPD and GDNSRS (reference sequence). The CDR3 is made up of 16 amino acids. In DNA form, the CDR3 reads TGTGCCCCCTTATCCACCGGGGATACGTACACCGACAAACTCATCTTT. It translates to CAPLSTGDTYTDKLIF. The whole variable domain, filled in from reference TRDV3 and TRDJ1, reads CDKVTQSSPDQTVASGSEVVLLCTYDTVYSNPDLFWYRIRPDYSFQFVFYGDNSRSEGADFTQGRFSVKHILTQKAFHLVISPVRTEDSATYYCAPLSTGDTYTDKLIFGKGTRVTVEP.

To note about this clone: One base separates it from a far larger clone, so it is likely a read error. This same CDR3 is encoded by further DNA sequences in the sample. CDR3 sequence reads: CACDPLVLGDTRYTDKLIF. DNA of the CDR3: TGTGCCTGTGACCCTCTAGTGCTGGGGGATACCCGGTACACCGATAAACTCATCTTT. This sequence joins TRDV2 and TRDJ1, with TRDD3 matching over 11 bases. TCRdb offers no J gene call, so here the DNA was matched to germline to obtain one. Germline CDR1 and CDR2: GEAIGNYY and EKD. The CDR3 loop spans 19 amino acids. The ends lost 3 bases at V and 0 bases at J; junction bases unmatched: 14.

This clone was picked up a small number of times. The translation of this DNA and the TCRdb protein of a much larger clone differ at residue 11, probably owing to a read error; the protein shown here is translated from the DNA. The J gene is TRDJ1, the V gene TRDV1; 8 bases are a match to TRDD3. The J gene comes from matching the DNA to germline here; TCRdb lacks it. Germline CDR1 and CDR2: TSWWSYY and QGS. This CDR3 is built from 22 residues. Trimming removed 5 bases from V and 0 bases from J; junction bases left unmatched: 26. The DNA for the CDR3 is TGTGCTCTTGGGACCCACGGGAATTTTATTAGGCTGGGGGACTTATACACCGATAAACTCATCTTT. Encoded protein: CALGTHGNFIRLGDLYTDKLIF.